The 9 T cell receptor beta chains presented below share a single source sample, sequenced in a study of cytomegalovirus exposure and HLA in healthy donors. 13 Jbeta primers and 60 Vbeta primers were used for the PCR. Assay used: immunoSEQ multiplex PCR; TCRdb lists only in-frame clones, some missing. The data contain about 130,000 clones, almost 85% of them singletons. Specimen: PBMCs. The receptor source for this set is a boy between 2 and 10 years old in good health and CMV-seronegative.

This chain joins TRBV5-6 and TRBJ2-7; maybe TRBD2 (5 bases). The germline V gene has CDR1 SGHDT and CDR2 YYEEEE. Deletions cut 1 base from V and 3 bases from J, with 8 bases between. The CDR3 consists of 13 residues. The CDR3 sequence: CASSLPGGYEQYF. The CDR3 nucleotides read TGTGCCAGCAGCTTGCCCGGAGGCTACGAGCAGTACTTC. The full variable domain, rest sourced from reference TRBV5-6 and TRBJ2-7, is DAGVTQSPTHLIKTRGQQVTLRCSPKSGHDTVSWYQQALGQGPQFIFQYYEEEERQRGNFPDRFSGHQFPNYSSELNVNALLLGDSALYLCASSLPGGYEQYFGPGTRLTVT.

The V call is TRBV6-6, the J call TRBJ2-7, with 8 bases fitting TRBD2. The CDR3 length is 15 residues. CDR1 and CDR2 (germline): MNHNY, SVGAGI (reference sequence). The V gene end was trimmed by 5 bases and the J gene end by 4 bases; junction bases not matched to a gene: 10. The chain's CDR3 is CASSVLSSGSYEQYV. In DNA, the CDR3 is TGTGCCAGCAGTGTGTTGTCTAGCGGGTCTTACGAGCAGTACGTC.

The chain joins TRBV2 to TRBJ2-3, with 7 bases lining up with TRBD1. V lost 9 bases to trimming and J lost 3 bases; unmatched junction nucleotides: 9. The germline V gene has CDR1 SNHLY and CDR2 FYNNEI. This CDR3 has 14 residues. The CDR3 bases are TGTGCCAGTAGACAGGGACACGCGACAGATACGCAGTATTTT. This translates into CASRQGHATDTQYF.

The rearrangement joins TRBV5-1 to TRBJ2-6; the match to TRBD1 covers 8 bases. CDR3 size: 19 residues. V shed 0 bases and J 1 base; nucleotides not matched to a gene: 9. From germline, CDR1 is SGHRS and CDR2 YFSETQ. The CDR3 DNA is TGCGCCAGCAGCTTGGCCCCGGGACAGGCGGTATCTGGGGCCAACGTCCTGACTTTC. Its translation: CASSLAPGQAVSGANVLTF.

The chain employs TRBV4-1 and TRBJ1-4; no clear D gene. Germline values: CDR1 MGHRA, CDR2 YSYEKL. This CDR3 spans 14 amino acids. V lost 2 bases and J lost 1, with 5 bases in between. The CDR3 region is CASSQILTNEKLFF. DNA of the CDR3: TGCGCCAGCAGCCAAATCCTAACTAATGAAAAACTGTTTTTT.

This sequence joins TRBV7-8 and TRBJ2-1; 8 bases fit TRBD1. The CDR3 is 16 amino acids. CDR1 and CDR2 from the germline V gene are SGHVS and FQNEAQ. Losses at the gene ends were 3 bases for V and 7 bases for J; bases not matched to a gene: 11. The chain's CDR3 is CASSFLIGQGKNEQFF. The CDR3 DNA sequence: TGTGCCAGCAGCTTCTTAATTGGACAGGGTAAGAATGAGCAGTTCTTC.

This sequence joins TRBV11-2 and TRBJ2-3; TRBD2 matches 12 bases. Germline CDR1 is SGHAT and CDR2 is FQNNGV. The CDR3 has 17 residues. V shed 4 bases and J 4 bases; nucleotides not matched to a gene: 9. The CDR3 sequence is CASSSPMTSGSADTQYF. The CDR3 DNA reads TGTGCCAGCAGCTCCCCGATGACTAGCGGGAGCGCAGATACGCAGTATTTT.

This chain connects TRBV5-6 to TRBJ2-5; D is undetermined. V dropped 0 bases and J dropped 5 bases, with 14 bases sitting between them. Germline assignment: CDR1 SGHDT and CDR2 YYEEEE. There are 15 residues in the CDR3. CDR3 sequence (DNA): TGTGCCAGCAGCTTGGCTGGCGGAGCTCGGGAGACCCAGTACTTC. This sequence encodes CASSLAGGARETQYF.

The chain has TRBV28 and TRBJ2-2, with 11 positions matching TRBD1. Germline CDR1 and CDR2: MDHEN and SYDVKM. This CDR3 comprises 16 residues. The junction had 10 bases not matched to a gene; V was cut back by 6 bases and J by 7 bases. CDR3 protein: CASRKDRGLEDGELFF. In DNA form, the CDR3 reads TGTGCCAGCAGAAAGGACAGGGGGCTTGAAGACGGGGAGCTGTTTTTT.